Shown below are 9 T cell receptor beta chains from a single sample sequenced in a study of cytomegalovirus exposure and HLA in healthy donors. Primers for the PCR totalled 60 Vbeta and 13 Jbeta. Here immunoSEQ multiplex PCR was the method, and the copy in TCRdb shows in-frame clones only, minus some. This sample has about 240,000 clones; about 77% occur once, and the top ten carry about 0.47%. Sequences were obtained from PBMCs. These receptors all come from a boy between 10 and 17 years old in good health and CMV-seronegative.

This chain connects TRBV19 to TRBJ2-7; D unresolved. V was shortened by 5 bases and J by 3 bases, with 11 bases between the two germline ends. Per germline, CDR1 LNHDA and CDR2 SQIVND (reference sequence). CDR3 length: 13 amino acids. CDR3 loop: CASSWVGGYEQYF. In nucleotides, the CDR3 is TGTGCCAGTAGTTGGGTAGGCGGCTACGAGCAGTACTTC.

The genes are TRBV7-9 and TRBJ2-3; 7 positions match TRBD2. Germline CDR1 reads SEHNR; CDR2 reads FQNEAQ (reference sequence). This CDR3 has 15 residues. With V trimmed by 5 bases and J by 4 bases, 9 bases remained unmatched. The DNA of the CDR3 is TGTGCCAGCAGCCCGCCTAGCGGTTGGGCAGATACGCAGTATTTT. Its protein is CASSPPSGWADTQYF.

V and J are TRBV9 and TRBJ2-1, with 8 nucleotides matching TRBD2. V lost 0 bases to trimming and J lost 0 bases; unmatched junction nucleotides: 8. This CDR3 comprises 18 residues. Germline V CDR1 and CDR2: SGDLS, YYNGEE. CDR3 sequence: CASSVVSSGVYSYNEQFF. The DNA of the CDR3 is TGTGCCAGCAGCGTAGTGAGTAGCGGGGTCTACTCCTACAATGAGCAGTTCTTC.

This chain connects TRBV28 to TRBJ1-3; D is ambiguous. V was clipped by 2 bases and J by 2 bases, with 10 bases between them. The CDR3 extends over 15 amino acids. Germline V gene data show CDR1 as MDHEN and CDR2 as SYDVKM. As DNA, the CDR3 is TGTGCCAGCAGTTTAAGAGGTCTAGCTGGAAACACCATATATTTT. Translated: CASSLRGLAGNTIYF.

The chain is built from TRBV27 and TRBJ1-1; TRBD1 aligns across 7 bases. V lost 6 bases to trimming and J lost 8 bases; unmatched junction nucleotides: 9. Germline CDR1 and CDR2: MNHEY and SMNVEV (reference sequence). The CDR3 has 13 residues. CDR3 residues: CASSRGGPNEAFF. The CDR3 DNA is TGTGCCAGCAGCAGAGGGGGCCCAAACGAAGCTTTCTTT.

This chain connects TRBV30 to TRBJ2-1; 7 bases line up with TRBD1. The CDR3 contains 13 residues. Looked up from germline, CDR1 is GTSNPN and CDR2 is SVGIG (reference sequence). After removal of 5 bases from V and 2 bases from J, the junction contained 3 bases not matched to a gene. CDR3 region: CAWRQGAYNEQFF. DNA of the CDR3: TGTGCCTGGCGGCAGGGGGCCTACAATGAGCAGTTCTTC.

In nucleotides, the CDR3 is TGTGCCATCAGTGGGACAGGGGGCTTAAATGAAAAACTGTTTTTT. It is translated as CAISGTGGLNEKLFF. This sequence joins TRBV10-3 and TRBJ1-4; 11 positions match TRBD1. Trimming at V came to 4 bases and at J to 5 bases, leaving 3 bases not matched to a gene. Germline loops: CDR1 ENHRY, CDR2 SYGVKD. The CDR3 has 15 residues.

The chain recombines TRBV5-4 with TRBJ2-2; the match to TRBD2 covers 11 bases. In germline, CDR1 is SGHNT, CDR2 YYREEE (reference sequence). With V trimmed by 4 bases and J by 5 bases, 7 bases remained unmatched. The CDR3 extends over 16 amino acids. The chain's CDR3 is CASSQTSGRATGELFF. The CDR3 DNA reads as TGTGCCAGCAGCCAAACTAGCGGGAGAGCTACCGGGGAGCTGTTTTTT.

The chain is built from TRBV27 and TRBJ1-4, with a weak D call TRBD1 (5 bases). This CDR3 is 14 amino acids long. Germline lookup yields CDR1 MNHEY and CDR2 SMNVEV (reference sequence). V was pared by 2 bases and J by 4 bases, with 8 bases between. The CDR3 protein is CASSLRQLNEKLFF. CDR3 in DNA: TGTGCCAGCAGTTTAAGACAGCTTAATGAAAAACTGTTTTTT. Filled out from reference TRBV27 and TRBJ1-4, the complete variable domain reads EAQVTQNPRYLITVTGKKLTVTCSQNMNHEYMSWYRQDPGLGLRQIYYSMNVEVTDKGDVPEGYKVSRKEKRNFPLILESPSPNQTSLYFCASSLRQLNEKLFFGSGTQLSVL.